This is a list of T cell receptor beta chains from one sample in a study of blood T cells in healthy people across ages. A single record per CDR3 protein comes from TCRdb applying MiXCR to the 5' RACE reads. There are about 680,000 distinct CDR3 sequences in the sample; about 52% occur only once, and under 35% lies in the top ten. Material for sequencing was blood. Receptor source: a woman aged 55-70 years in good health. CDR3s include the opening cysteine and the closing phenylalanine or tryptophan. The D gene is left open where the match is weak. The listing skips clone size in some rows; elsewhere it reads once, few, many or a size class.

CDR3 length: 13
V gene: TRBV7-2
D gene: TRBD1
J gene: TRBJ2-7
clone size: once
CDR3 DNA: TGTGCCAGCGTGGCAGGGGGCGTCTACGAGCAGTACTTC
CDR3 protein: CASVAGGVYEQYF

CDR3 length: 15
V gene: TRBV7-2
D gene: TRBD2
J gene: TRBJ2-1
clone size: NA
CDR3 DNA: TGTGCCAGCAGCTCACAGTTGGGACTAGCACTAGAGCAGTTCTTC
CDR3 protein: CASSSQLGLALEQFF

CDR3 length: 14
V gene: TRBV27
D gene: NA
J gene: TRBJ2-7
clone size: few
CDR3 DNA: TGTGCCAGCCGGGGATTGGGAGGAACCTACGAGCAGTACTTC
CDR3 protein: CASRGLGGTYEQYF

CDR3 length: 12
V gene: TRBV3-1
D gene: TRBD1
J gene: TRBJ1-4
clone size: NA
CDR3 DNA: TGTGCCAGCAGCCTCGGGGACAGTAAGGTGTTTTTT
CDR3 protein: CASSLGDSKVFF

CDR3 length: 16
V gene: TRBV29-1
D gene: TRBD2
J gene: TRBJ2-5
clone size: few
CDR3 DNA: TGCAGCGTTGACAGCCTTGGCGGGAGGGAACAAGAGACCCAGTACTTC
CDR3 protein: CSVDSLGGREQETQYF

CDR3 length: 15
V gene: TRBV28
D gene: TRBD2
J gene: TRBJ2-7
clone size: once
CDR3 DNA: TGTGCCAGCAGCCTATTGCCGGGAGGGCCGGACGAGCAGTACTTC
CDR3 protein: CASSLLPGGPDEQYF

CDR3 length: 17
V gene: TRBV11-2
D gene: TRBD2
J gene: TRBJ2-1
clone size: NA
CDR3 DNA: TGTGCCAGCAGCTCGTCGATGGGGCGGGAGAGTAGAAATGAGCAGTTCTTC
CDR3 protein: CASSSSMGRESRNEQFF

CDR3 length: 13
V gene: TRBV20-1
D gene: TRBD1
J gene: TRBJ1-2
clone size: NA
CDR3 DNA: TGCAGTGCTAGGGTGACAGGGGGCAATGGCTACACCTTC
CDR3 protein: CSARVTGGNGYTF

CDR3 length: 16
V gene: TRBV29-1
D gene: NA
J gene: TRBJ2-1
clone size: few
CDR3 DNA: TGCAGCGTTGAAGATCCAGGGCACGGGGTTTACAATGAGCAGTTCTTC
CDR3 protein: CSVEDPGHGVYNEQFF

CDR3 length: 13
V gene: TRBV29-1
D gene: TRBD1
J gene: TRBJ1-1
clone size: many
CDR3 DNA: TGCAGCGTTCGGACAGGGACGTTCACTGAAGCTTTCTTT
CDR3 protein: CSVRTGTFTEAFF